The present TCR beta chain was sequenced within a study of preoperative IRX-2 immunotherapy in early breast cancer. Treatment defined: preoperative locoregional IRX-2 cytokine immunotherapy. The V gene end was trimmed by 5 bases and the J gene end by 0 bases; junction bases not matched to a gene: 15. Per the germline V gene, CDR1 is SGHNT and CDR2 is YENEEA. The CDR3 runs 18 residues. The repertoire was sequenced with immunoSEQ multiplex PCR; TCRdb's copy has only in-frame clones and lacks some. The sample has 3,500 or so clones; around two thirds are singletons. The V call is TRBV11-3, the J call TRBJ1-1; 7 bases map to TRBD1. The sequence was collected from a human donor with breast cancer. The sample in question was tumor tissue, obtained after IRX-2 immunotherapy. The DNA of the CDR3 is TGTGCCAGCAGCGAGCGGCAGGGGGGCGCCCTATTGAACACTGAAGCTTTCTTT. It is translated as CASSERQGGALLNTEAFF.